This T cell receptor (beta chain) was captured by sequencing in a study of CD8 T cell repertoires and HIV-1 epitope variants. Study context: Each of Twenty-five Gag and Nef epitope peptides stimulated a separate culture.

In regard to this clone: Antigen: not known.

Trimming removed 0 bases at V and 5 bases at J, with 7 bases between. Per the germline V gene, CDR1 is LGHNA and CDR2 is YSLEER. The CDR3 loop spans 14 amino acids. TCRdb's copy holds only in-frame clones and misses some; the assay was immunoSEQ multiplex PCR. The table has over 5,000 clones, about three fifths seen once. V and J are TRBV4-3 and TRBJ2-2; D is undetermined. Sequenced: cultured CD8+ T cells derived from PBMCs. The origin of this receptor is a male donor with HIV. CDR3 in amino acids: CASSQEKGTGELFF. For the CDR3, the DNA is TGCGCCAGCAGCCAAGAAAAGGGAACCGGGGAGCTGTTTTTT.